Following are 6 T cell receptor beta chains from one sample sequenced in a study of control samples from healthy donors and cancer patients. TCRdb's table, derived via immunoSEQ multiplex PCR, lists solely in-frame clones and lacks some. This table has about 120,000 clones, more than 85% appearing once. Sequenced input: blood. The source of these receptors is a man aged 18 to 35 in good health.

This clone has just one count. CDR3 region: CATSEGRDRAQGYTF. In DNA, the CDR3 is TGTGCCACCAGTGAGGGCCGGGACAGGGCTCAGGGCTACACCTTC. The chain recombines TRBV24-1 with TRBJ1-2, with 9 bases aligning to TRBD1. This CDR3 region has 15 residues. J lost 8 bases, V lost 4 bases, and 10 bases had no gene match. Per germline, CDR1 KGHDR and CDR2 SFDVKD.

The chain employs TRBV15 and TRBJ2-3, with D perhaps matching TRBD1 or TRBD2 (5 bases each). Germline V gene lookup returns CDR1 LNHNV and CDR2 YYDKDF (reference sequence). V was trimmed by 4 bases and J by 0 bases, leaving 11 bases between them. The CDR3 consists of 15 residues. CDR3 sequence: CATSKTGTSTDTQYF. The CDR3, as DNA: TGTGCCACCAGCAAAACCGGGACCAGCACAGATACGCAGTATTTT.

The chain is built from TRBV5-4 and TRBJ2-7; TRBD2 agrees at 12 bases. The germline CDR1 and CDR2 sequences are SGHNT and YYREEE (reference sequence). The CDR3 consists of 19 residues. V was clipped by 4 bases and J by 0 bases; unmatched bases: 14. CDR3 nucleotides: TGTGCCAGCAGCCCCCCGGACTCTGGGACTAGCGGGCTCTCCTACGAGCAGTACTTC. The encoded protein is CASSPPDSGTSGLSYEQYF.

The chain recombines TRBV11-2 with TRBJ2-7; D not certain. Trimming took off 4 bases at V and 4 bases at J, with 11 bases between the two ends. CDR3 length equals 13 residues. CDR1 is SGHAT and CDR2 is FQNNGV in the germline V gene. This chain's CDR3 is CASSSPLQYEQYF. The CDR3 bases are TGTGCCAGCAGCTCGCCGCTACAATACGAGCAGTACTTC.

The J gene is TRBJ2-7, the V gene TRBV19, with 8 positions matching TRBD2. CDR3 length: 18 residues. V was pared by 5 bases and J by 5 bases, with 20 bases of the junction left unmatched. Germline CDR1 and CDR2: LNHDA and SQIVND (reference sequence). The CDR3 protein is CASSQHLFTGGPFNEQYF. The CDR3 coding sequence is TGTGCCAGTAGTCAGCATCTTTTTACGGGAGGGCCCTTCAACGAGCAGTACTTC.

The DNA of the CDR3 is TGTGCCAGCAGCCCTGGGGGCGGGACCTACGAGCAGTACTTC. Protein product: CASSPGGGTYEQYF. The rearrangement joins TRBV5-4 to TRBJ2-7; tentatively, D is TRBD1 or TRBD2 (6 bases each). The CDR3 consists of 14 residues. Trimming removed 4 bases from V and 2 bases from J, with 13 bases in between. Germline V lookup: CDR1 SGHNT, CDR2 YYREEE (reference sequence).